The 21 T cell receptor beta chains given below trace back to one sample, sequenced in a study of blood T cell repertoires in COVID-19. The assay was immunoSEQ multiplex PCR, and TCRdb's table has in-frame clones only and misses some. The sample records 55,000 to 70,000 clones, around 90% being singletons. Sequenced input: peripheral blood. These TCRs come from a human donor in a cohort sampled during active COVID-19.

In this sample, this clone turned up once. The chain recombines TRBV7-2 with TRBJ1-3, with 7 bases matching TRBD1. Germline CDR1 reads SGHTA; CDR2 reads FQGNSA. With 1 base clipped from V and 0 bases from J, the junction kept 0 bases outside the gene matches. CDR3 length: 15 amino acids. The CDR3 DNA is TGTGCCAGCAGCTTAGAGGGGGCCTCTGGAAACACCATATATTTT. Its protein is CASSLEGASGNTIYF.

The genes are TRBV19 and TRBJ2-7, with 7 positions matching TRBD2. The length of the CDR3 is 16 residues. Trimming removed 7 bases from V and 0 bases from J; junction bases left unmatched: 12. Germline V CDR1 and CDR2: LNHDA, SQIVND (reference sequence). This chain's CDR3 is CASTNSPGGGSYEQYF. CDR3 DNA: TGTGCCAGTACCAATAGCCCGGGGGGAGGCTCCTACGAGCAGTACTTC.

The gene calls are TRBV7-3 and TRBJ2-1, with D possibly being TRBD2 (5 bases). The CDR3 contains 15 residues. Trimming shortened V by 5 bases and J by 0 bases, and 11 bases separated the two germline ends. CDR1 and CDR2 (germline): SGHTA, FQGTGA. Here the CDR3 DNA reads TGTGCCAGCAGCCCCATAGGGAGCTCCTACAATGAGCAGTTCTTC. It yields the protein CASSPIGSSYNEQFF.

This sequence joins TRBV28 and TRBJ1-2; 8 bases are a match to TRBD1. The V gene end was trimmed by 6 bases and the J gene end by 8 bases; junction bases not matched to a gene: 8. The germline V gene encodes CDR1 MDHEN and CDR2 SYDVKM. This CDR3 is built from 13 residues. In DNA form, the CDR3 reads TGTGCCAGCAGGCGTCAGGGGGCACGCGGCTACACCTTC. As protein: CASRRQGARGYTF.

As DNA, the CDR3 is TGTGCCACCAGTGACATGTCCGGAGGAACAGAGACCCAGTACTTC. Amino acid sequence: CATSDMSGGTETQYF. V usage is TRBV24-1 and J usage is TRBJ2-5; TRBD2 is a possible D gene (5 bases). With 4 bases removed from V and 4 bases from J, the gap between germline ends came to 15 bases. This CDR3 region has 15 residues. CDR1 and CDR2 from the germline V gene are KGHDR and SFDVKD.

This clone has a single count. V gene TRBV5-1 combines with J gene TRBJ1-4, with TRBD1 matching over 9 bases. The length of the CDR3 is 14 residues. V shed 5 bases and J 12 bases; nucleotides not matched to a gene: 11. Germline CDR1 reads SGHRS; CDR2 reads YFSETQ. CDR3: CASSTGTGSRELFF. Written as DNA, the CDR3 is TGCGCCAGCAGTACCGGGACAGGGTCGAGGGAACTGTTTTTT. Supplemented by reference TRBV5-1 and TRBJ1-4, the full variable domain reads KAGVTQTPRYLIKTRGQQVTLSCSPISGHRSVSWYQQTPGQGLQFLFEYFSETQRNKGNFPGRFSGRQFSNSRSEMNVSTLELGDSALYLCASSTGTGSRELFFGSGTQLSVL.

The chain recombines TRBV9 with TRBJ2-3; D is uncertain. The germline V gene encodes CDR1 SGDLS and CDR2 YYNGEE. The ends were cut back, 0 bases at V and 3 bases at J, with 14 bases in the middle. The CDR3 length is 16 residues. The CDR3 DNA reads as TGTGCCAGCAGCGTAGAGCCGTCTTCGGTGACAGATACGCAGTATTTT. Translation gives CASSVEPSSVTDTQYF.

For this clone: The junction and the germline gene differ at one end; a read error may be behind it. The V and J genes are TRBV24-1 and TRBJ2-7, with D unclear. Germline CDR1 and CDR2: KGHDR and SFDVKD. CDR3 length equals 12 residues. The CDR3 sequence is CATSSVSHEQYF. In DNA form, the CDR3 reads TGTGCCACCAGTAGCGTCTCCCACGAGCAGTACTTC.

V gene TRBV7-9 combines with J gene TRBJ1-1, with a tentative D call TRBD1 (5 bases). V shed 5 bases and J shed 3 bases, with 13 bases lying between them. Germline loops: CDR1 SEHNR, CDR2 FQNEAQ (reference sequence). The length of the CDR3 is 14 residues. The CDR3 nucleotides are TGTGCCAGCAGCCCCGTTGCGGGGGACACTGAAGCTTTCTTT. Amino acids: CASSPVAGDTEAFF. Using reference TRBV7-9 and TRBJ1-1 for the parts outside the CDR3, the full variable domain is DTGVSQNPRHKITKRGQNVTFRCDPISEHNRLYWYRQTLGQGPEFLTYFQNEAQLEKSRLLSDRFSAERPKGSFSTLEIQRTEQGDSAMYLCASSPVAGDTEAFFGQGTRLTVV.

The J gene is TRBJ1-6, the V gene TRBV6-5; 9 bases map to TRBD1. V gave up 5 bases and J gave up 10 bases; unmatched junction bases: 6. The germline CDR1 and CDR2 sequences are MNHEY and SVGAGI. The CDR3 spans 14 residues. The chain's CDR3 is CASSRTGADSPLHF. In nucleotides, the CDR3 is TGTGCCAGCAGTCGGACAGGGGCGGACTCACCCCTCCACTTT.

The chain employs TRBV6-6 and TRBJ2-1; 8 bases line up with TRBD1. With 5 bases clipped from V and 9 bases from J, the junction kept 9 bases outside the gene matches. The CDR3 has 14 residues. Germline CDR1 and CDR2: MNHNY and SVGAGI (reference sequence). The CDR3 nucleotides read TGTGCCAGCAGTCTTGGACAGGGTCGGGCTGAGCAGTTCTTC. It encodes CASSLGQGRAEQFF.

This rearrangement joins TRBV4-3 to TRBJ2-4; 7 bases fit TRBD2. Losses at the gene ends were 0 bases for V and 0 bases for J; bases not matched to a gene: 14. Per the germline V gene, CDR1 is LGHNA and CDR2 is YSLEER. The CDR3 contains 20 residues. CDR3 coding DNA: TGCGCCAGCAGCCAAGAATGGCCTAGCGGAGGGAAACTAGCCAAAAACATTCAGTACTTC. This codes for CASSQEWPSGGKLAKNIQYF.

J is TRBJ1-1 and V is TRBV5-1, with TRBD1 as a possible D gene (5 bases). The CDR3 sequence is 14 residues long. Trimming shortened V by 5 bases and J by 10 bases, and 21 bases separated the two germline ends. Germline CDR1 reads SGHRS; CDR2 reads YFSETQ. The CDR3 DNA sequence: TGCGCCAGCAGAAGCGCGGGACGGTCCTCATCAGCTTTCTTT. It yields the protein CASRSAGRSSSAFF.

The rearrangement links TRBV6-2 or TRBV6-3 to TRBJ2-1, with 8 positions matching TRBD2. The V segment lost 6 bases and the J segment 2 bases; nucleotides outside the gene matches: 12. CDR3 size: 17 residues. Germline V gene data show CDR1 as MNHEY and CDR2 as SVGEGT. The CDR3 DNA reads as TGTGCCAGCAGCCGTAGCGCCGGGACTAGGGCCTACAATGAGCAGTTCTTC. Amino acid sequence: CASSRSAGTRAYNEQFF.

The gene calls are TRBV27 and TRBJ2-3; TRBD2 matches 12 bases. The CDR3 covers 15 residues. Trimming at V came to 5 bases and at J to 7 bases, leaving 7 bases not matched to a gene. CDR1 is MNHEY and CDR2 is SMNVEV in the germline V gene (reference sequence). The CDR3 reads CASSPWTSGTNTQYF. The CDR3 DNA reads TGTGCCAGCAGTCCGTGGACTAGCGGGACCAATACGCAGTATTTT.

V and J are TRBV3-1 (or the pseudogene TRBV3-2) and TRBJ1-3, with 7 bases that match TRBD1. Germline CDR1 and CDR2: LGHDT and YNNKEL (reference sequence). The V gene end was trimmed by 4 bases and the J gene end by 8 bases; junction bases not matched to a gene: 8. This CDR3 is 14 amino acids long. CDR3 nucleotide sequence: TGTGCCAGCAGCCTCGGGACAGAAGTAGACACCATATATTTT. Amino acid sequence: CASSLGTEVDTIYF.

This chain connects TRBV7-9 to TRBJ1-1; 7 bases are shared with TRBD1. The J segment lost 1 base and the V segment lost 0 bases, leaving 2 bases of the junction unmatched. The germline V gene encodes CDR1 SEHNR and CDR2 FQNEAQ (reference sequence). The CDR3 spans 15 residues. Written as DNA, the CDR3 is TGTGCCAGCAGCTTAGCAGGGGGCAGGAACACTGAAGCTTTCTTT. It translates to CASSLAGGRNTEAFF.

CDR3 protein: CASVPATGGSYEQYF. In DNA form, the CDR3 reads TGTGCCAGCGTACCCGCGACAGGGGGCTCGTACGAGCAGTACTTC. The chain employs TRBV2 and TRBJ2-7; 10 bases line up with TRBD1. Germline V lookup: CDR1 SNHLY, CDR2 FYNNEI. This CDR3 is 15 amino acids long. V lost 8 bases, J lost 4 bases, and 11 bases stayed unmatched.

The V gene is TRBV29-1, the J gene TRBJ2-3; D remains unclear. V gave up 5 bases and J gave up 7 bases, with 7 bases separating them. The CDR3 extends over 10 amino acids. CDR1 is SQVTM, CDR2 ANQGSEA, per germline. CDR3 amino acids: CSVRQYTQYF. CDR3 DNA: TGCAGCGTTCGACAATATACGCAGTATTTT.

V is TRBV3-1 (or the pseudogene TRBV3-2) and J is TRBJ2-5, with D perhaps TRBD2 (6 bases). CDR3 length: 14 amino acids. V was trimmed by 2 bases and J by 4 bases, leaving 11 bases between them. From germline, CDR1 is LGHDT and CDR2 YNNKEL (reference sequence). CDR3 residues: CASSQRGNRETQYF. The CDR3 DNA sequence: TGTGCCAGCAGCCAACGCGGGAACAGAGAGACCCAGTACTTC.

This clone was counted between two and nine times. The chain uses TRBV4-2 and TRBJ1-2; D unclear. Germline V gives CDR1 LGHNA, CDR2 YNFKEQ. The CDR3 sequence is 16 residues long. The V gene lost 1 base and the J gene lost 4 bases, with 16 bases spanning the gap. The CDR3 nucleotides are TGTGCCAGCAGCCAAGCTTTTCCCTCAGCGGGCTATGGCTACACCTTC. It encodes CASSQAFPSAGYGYTF.